These 6 T cell receptor beta chains were all obtained from the same sample, sequenced in a study of glioma-infiltrating T cells after dendritic cell vaccination. Assay used: immunoSEQ multiplex PCR; TCRdb lists only in-frame clones, some missing. The table lists around 83,000 clones, 85% of them singletons. The time point: after dendritic cell vaccination, including at tumor progression/relapse. This specimen consisted of blood, obtained after dendritic cell vaccination. The receptor source for this set is a human donor with glioblastoma.

The chain uses TRBV30 and TRBJ2-1; 10 bases are a match to TRBD2. The CDR3 loop spans 17 amino acids. Per the germline V gene, CDR1 is GTSNPN and CDR2 is SVGIG (reference sequence). J lost 3 bases, V lost 2 bases, and 10 bases had no gene match. The CDR3 sequence: CAWSRTSGQMFYNEQFF. The CDR3, as DNA: TGTGCCTGGAGTAGGACTAGCGGCCAAATGTTCTACAATGAGCAGTTCTTC.

The chain links TRBV7-9 to TRBJ1-5; D call uncertain. The germline CDR1 and CDR2 sequences are SEHNR and FQNEAQ (reference sequence). The CDR3 spans 16 residues. V was clipped by 2 bases and J by 2 bases, with 13 bases between them. The CDR3 protein is CASSLFVGEGNQPQHF. In nucleotides, the CDR3 is TGTGCCAGCAGCTTATTTGTGGGAGAGGGCAATCAGCCCCAGCATTTT.

This chain joins TRBV7-9 and TRBJ2-7; 11 nucleotides line up with TRBD2. Germline V CDR1 and CDR2: SEHNR, FQNEAQ (reference sequence). The CDR3 totals 15 residues. The J segment lost 2 bases and the V segment lost 6 bases, leaving 6 bases of the junction unmatched. Here the CDR3 DNA reads TGTGCCAGCAGGTATGGGACTAGCGGAACCTACGAGCAGTACTTC. Protein product: CASRYGTSGTYEQYF.

This clone was counted only a few times. The chain couples TRBV5-1 to TRBJ1-2, with D tentatively TRBD1 (6 bases). Germline CDR1 SGHRS, CDR2 YFSETQ. The V end lost 6 bases, the J end lost 4 bases, and 16 bases lay between the germline ends. CDR3 length: 14 residues. The CDR3 DNA reads TGCGCCAGCAACCACGGATCAGGGGCCTATGGCTACACCTTC. This sequence encodes CASNHGSGAYGYTF.

The rearrangement links TRBV5-4 to TRBJ2-7; 11 bases fit TRBD2. The ends lost 4 bases at V and 4 bases at J; junction bases unmatched: 10. Germline V lookup: CDR1 SGHNT, CDR2 YYREEE (reference sequence). This CDR3 is 16 amino acids long. As DNA, the CDR3 is TGTGCCAGCAGCGATATAACTAGCGGGAGTACTTACGAGCAGTACTTC. Translating gives CASSDITSGSTYEQYF.

This clone was recorded only once. The genes are TRBV13 and TRBJ2-3, with 12 bases fitting TRBD2. J lost 4 bases, V lost 6 bases, and 2 bases had no gene match. CDR3 length: 14 amino acids. Germline V gene sequence: CDR1 PRHDT, CDR2 FYEKMQ (reference sequence). CDR3 DNA: TGTGCCAGCAGGGCTAGCGGGGGGGCAGATACGCAGTATTTT. This encodes CASRASGGADTQYF. The full variable domain, in which reference TRBV13 and TRBJ2-3 provide the parts outside the CDR3, is AAGVIQSPRHLIKEKRETATLKCYPIPRHDTVYWYQQGPGQDPQFLISFYEKMQSDKGSIPDRFSAQQFSDYHSELNMSSLELGDSALYFCASRASGGADTQYFGPGTRLTVL.